The text below deals with one T cell receptor (beta chain). This clonotype came up a few times. Its antigen has not been determined. No quality values exist for individual bases; no much larger clone is one base distant. TCR beta repertoires were profiled from peripheral blood of some 13 young patients with multiple sclerosis to demonstrate the VDJtools post-analysis software. Multiple sclerosis patients were children and adolescents aged about 6 to 15 years. The library was produced with PCR. The listed sequencing device is Illumina HiSeq 2500. To reduce PCR and sequencing biases, unique molecular identifiers were incorporated into the TCR beta cDNA libraries. Roughly 0.5 million cDNA molecules were obtained per 1 to 10 million input T cells, so each molecule approximated one T cell. Patient libraries were prepared and sequenced with the same protocol used for the earlier healthy control dataset. Within a given batch, samples were prepared together, multiplexed and sequenced on the same HiSeq lane. The published analysis was carried out like this. Raw barcoded reads were processed with MIGEC, and single-read molecular identifier groups were discarded before consensus assembly and CDR3 extraction. Clonotype tables were post-analysed with VDJtools, normalizing diversity by down-sampling all datasets to the smallest sample size. In repertoire overlap clustering, CDR3 amino acid sequences, but not nucleotide sequences, were matched to correct batch-related cross-sample contamination. Through fastp at Q25 and MiXCR, TCRdb rebuilt clones from the public reads, retaining in-frame beta chains. Rows merge per CDR3 protein into single entries with the most common DNA and genes. TCRdb, not the original authors, processed these V and J calls. The sample data list fewer than 550,000 distinct CDR3 sequences, and roughly 34% of these were observed just once. Together, the top ten hold approximately 6% of the sample.

The data are from a study of post-analysis software for immune sequencing data (dated by TCRdb to 2015 to 2017). About the investigation overall: Recorded disease courses included relapsing-remitting, secondary progressive and progressive-relapsing multiple sclerosis, with some patients lacking subtype annotation. The multiple sclerosis patient repertoires were compared with approximately 11 previously published healthy control repertoires from donors aged about 6 to 28 years. A subset of samples was prepared in parallel using single-end sample barcoding, then pooled and co-amplified after Illumina adapter ligation. Points the paper makes about the study in general: Patients showed significantly higher frequencies than controls for a handful of TRBV segments, among them TRBV5-6, TRBV5-1 and TRBV20-1. Direct clustering with F measure revealed strong co-clustering of samples prepared in the same batch, which led to a batch-effect correction. The multiple sclerosis patient group was slightly younger than the control group. Normalized Chao1 diversity was significantly lower in multiple sclerosis patients than controls, suggesting substantial peripheral T-cell clonal expansion.

The germline V gene sets CDR1 to SGHRS and CDR2 to YFSETQ. The junction shows trimming of 0 bases on V and 0 bases on J, and the gene matches do not reach 0 bases of it. The cysteine opens and the phenylalanine closes a CDR3 of 16 amino acids. The entry retains the CDR3 DNA only, 48 bases that are in frame from base 1. This receptor chain uses TRBV5-1 and TRBJ2-5; TRBD2 agrees with 12 junctional bases. The sample was blood. The TCR comes from a girl between 2 and 17 years old with multiple sclerosis. The DNA is as follows: TGCGCCAGCAGCTTGGGGACTAGCGGGAACCAAGAGACCCAGTACTTC. Its protein reads: CASSLGTSGNQETQYF.